This T cell receptor beta chain was retrieved from a study of regulatory T cells in long-lasting Graves disease. Notes on the study in general: Persistent disease preferred TRBV28, TRBJ1-2 and TRBJ2-5; new disease, TRBV20-1 and TRBJ2-1.

Time point reported: newly diagnosed GD, antithyroid drugs for less than 3 months. PBMC RNA served as the TCR library source. As to this clonotype: Its antigen remains unknown.

Arm-PCR of CDR3 regions and iRepertoire HTBI primers were used to build TCR beta libraries. TCRdb reprocessed the multiplex PCR reads via MiXCR and lists one record per CDR3 protein. This table has approximately 440,000 distinct CDR3 sequences, 15% to 20% appearing once. The V end lost 1 base, the J end lost 0 bases, and 16 bases lay between the germline ends. Per the germline V gene, CDR1 is LNHDA and CDR2 is SQIVND (reference sequence). CDR3 length: 18 amino acids. The same sample was also studied in work on T cells in Graves' hyperthyroidism and ophthalmopathy. That work states: Expanded thyroid clonotypes (above 0.001) were mostly also found in blood.

The receptor's source is a man aged 35 to 55 with Graves disease. The source material was peripheral blood mononuclear cells (PBMCs), sampled at new diagnosis, from a patient treated with antithyroid drugs. V usage is TRBV19 and J usage is TRBJ1-5; D is unclear. CDR3 loop: CASSIGVYGHYSNQPQHF. Here the CDR3 DNA reads TGTGCCAGTAGTATAGGCGTCTATGGCCACTATAGCAATCAGCCCCAGCATTTT.